The rows below give T cell receptor beta chains drawn from one sample of a study of blood T cells in healthy people across ages. Via MiXCR, TCRdb re-called the 5' RACE reads, giving one row per CDR3 protein. The data show about a million distinct CDR3 sequences, with 35% to 45% seen just once and less than 15% held by the top ten. The sequencing sample was made of blood. These receptors all stem from a man between 18 and 35 years old in good health. Each CDR3 is given without its conserved first and last residue. Clone sizes are given selectively: once, few, many, or a class where the clone is expanded.

cdr3_aa: ASSLEISAGQF
clone_size: .
v_call: TRBV5-5
j_call: TRBJ2-1

cdr3_aa: ASSLDPTETDTQY
clone_size: few
v_call: TRBV5-5
j_call: TRBJ2-3

cdr3_aa: ASSLAAGTITSTDTQY
clone_size: few
v_call: TRBV7-9
j_call: TRBJ2-3

cdr3_aa: ASRRLAGEETQY
clone_size: few
v_call: TRBV3-1
j_call: TRBJ2-5

cdr3_aa: ASSPRRTAEAF
clone_size: .
v_call: TRBV7-9
j_call: TRBJ1-1

cdr3_aa: ASRTGTSPDTQY
clone_size: many
v_call: TRBV28
j_call: TRBJ2-3

cdr3_aa: AISESRDQGYT
clone_size: .
v_call: TRBV10-3
j_call: TRBJ1-2

cdr3_aa: ASSGSYGNQPQH
clone_size: .
v_call: TRBV6-1
j_call: TRBJ1-5

cdr3_aa: ASSRFPPEETQY
clone_size: .
v_call: TRBV7-2
j_call: TRBJ2-5

cdr3_aa: ASSLAGRQGEAF
clone_size: few
v_call: TRBV7-9
j_call: TRBJ1-1

cdr3_aa: ASSPTPEVDTEAF
clone_size: .
v_call: TRBV5-1
j_call: TRBJ1-1

cdr3_aa: ASSQTGFNEQF
clone_size: .
v_call: TRBV2
j_call: TRBJ2-1

cdr3_aa: SARGEAGVEKLF
clone_size: .
v_call: TRBV20-1
j_call: TRBJ1-4

cdr3_aa: ASSVSKGWVNTEAF
clone_size: .
v_call: TRBV9
j_call: TRBJ1-1

cdr3_aa: ASSKCRFGETQY
clone_size: .
v_call: TRBV21-1
j_call: TRBJ2-5

cdr3_aa: ASSGGQAIKSYGYT
clone_size: .
v_call: TRBV6-1
j_call: TRBJ1-2

cdr3_aa: ASSGASGGNEQF
clone_size: .
v_call: TRBV2
j_call: TRBJ2-1

cdr3_aa: SADGLADRTDTQY
clone_size: once
v_call: TRBV20-1
j_call: TRBJ2-3

cdr3_aa: SVAGGSNGYT
clone_size: .
v_call: TRBV29-1
j_call: TRBJ1-2

cdr3_aa: ASSLNEGGGGKTQY
clone_size: .
v_call: TRBV4-1
j_call: .

cdr3_aa: ASSLASREGSPLH
clone_size: few
v_call: TRBV7-2
j_call: TRBJ1-6

cdr3_aa: ASSRERRGDYTAF
clone_size: .
v_call: TRBV12-3/TRBV12-4
j_call: TRBJ1-1

cdr3_aa: SAHGLAGGTNEQF
clone_size: .
v_call: TRBV20-1
j_call: TRBJ2-1

cdr3_aa: SARSSYTEAF
clone_size: .
v_call: TRBV20-1
j_call: TRBJ1-1